The rows below give T cell receptor beta chains drawn from one sample of a study of regulatory T cells in long-lasting Graves disease. In TCRdb, the multiplex PCR reads were re-called with MiXCR into one record per CDR3 protein. The table records about 620,000 distinct CDR3 sequences, around 17% of them present only once. This sample also appeared in a second study, on T cells in Graves' hyperthyroidism and ophthalmopathy.

The source was peripheral blood mononuclear cells (PBMCs), collected at new diagnosis, from a patient treated with antithyroid drugs. These receptors came from a woman between 25 and 40 years old with Graves disease. The CDR3 runs from the conserved cysteine through the conserved F or W.

J gene: TRBJ2-1
CDR3 length: 15
V gene: TRBV9
CDR3 protein: CASSVESGSRDELFF

J gene: TRBJ2-5
CDR3 length: 13
V gene: TRBV3-1
CDR3 protein: CASRGGTEKTQYF

J gene: TRBJ2-7
CDR3 length: 13
V gene: TRBV3-1
CDR3 protein: CASSQVGTYEQYF

J gene: TRBJ2-7
CDR3 length: 15
V gene: TRBV4-2
CDR3 protein: CASSQERGSYYEQYF

J gene: TRBJ2-5
CDR3 length: 14
V gene: TRBV20-1
CDR3 protein: CSARARGDPETQYF

J gene: TRBJ1-6
CDR3 length: 15
V gene: TRBV15
CDR3 protein: CATSRDLGRTSPLHF

J gene: TRBJ1-2
CDR3 length: 13
V gene: TRBV2
CDR3 protein: CASSEWVDYGYTF

J gene: TRBJ1-1
CDR3 length: 12
V gene: TRBV20-1
CDR3 protein: CSARDQGQEAFF

J gene: TRBJ1-1
CDR3 length: 13
V gene: TRBV6-2/TRBV6-3
CDR3 protein: CASTIRQEGEAFF

J gene: TRBJ2-3
CDR3 length: 16
V gene: TRBV7-3
CDR3 protein: CASSSGGVLHTDTQYF

J gene: TRBJ1-6
CDR3 length: 13
V gene: TRBV12-3/TRBV12-4
CDR3 protein: CASSSTTNSPLHF

J gene: TRBJ1-2
CDR3 length: 11
V gene: TRBV6-1
CDR3 protein: CASDAKAGETF

J gene: TRBJ2-7
CDR3 length: 12
V gene: TRBV2
CDR3 protein: CASGGGAWEQYF

J gene: TRBJ2-7
CDR3 length: 14
V gene: TRBV27
CDR3 protein: CASSLSPQAYEQYF

J gene: TRBJ1-1
CDR3 length: 13
V gene: TRBV6-5
CDR3 protein: CASSYFGNTEAFF

J gene: TRBJ2-5
CDR3 length: 15
V gene: TRBV5-6
CDR3 protein: CAGGPGQGLWETQYF

J gene: TRBJ1-6
CDR3 length: 15
V gene: TRBV7-2
CDR3 protein: CASSLRQPYNSPLHF

J gene: TRBJ2-3
CDR3 length: 15
V gene: TRBV29-1
CDR3 protein: CSVRIPSGVTDTQYF

J gene: TRBJ2-1
CDR3 length: 11
V gene: TRBV7-6
CDR3 protein: CASSSHNEQFF

J gene: TRBJ2-1
CDR3 length: 16
V gene: TRBV7-3
CDR3 protein: CASSSLAGGPIGEQFF

J gene: -
CDR3 length: 12
V gene: TRBV20-1
CDR3 protein: CSAKKNGETQYF

J gene: TRBJ2-6
CDR3 length: 16
V gene: TRBV6-4
CDR3 protein: CASSGQTASGANVLTF

J gene: TRBJ2-3
CDR3 length: 13
V gene: TRBV19
CDR3 protein: CASSIRPTDTQYF

J gene: TRBJ2-5
CDR3 length: 16
V gene: TRBV3-1
CDR3 protein: CASSQDLRLAGETQYF

J gene: TRBJ1-5
CDR3 length: 15
V gene: TRBV6-1
CDR3 protein: CASSPRGLGDQPQHF

J gene: TRBJ1-1
CDR3 length: 16
V gene: TRBV7-2
CDR3 protein: CASSSRTGSVNTEAFF

J gene: TRBJ1-6
CDR3 length: 16
V gene: TRBV7-8
CDR3 protein: CASSLSSRQGQSPLHF

J gene: TRBJ1-1
CDR3 length: 13
V gene: TRBV20-1
CDR3 protein: CSAKGVENTEAFF

J gene: TRBJ2-1
CDR3 length: 11
V gene: TRBV29-1
CDR3 protein: CSVESVDEQFF

J gene: TRBJ1-6
CDR3 length: 14
V gene: TRBV15
CDR3 protein: CATSRGQVNSPLHF

J gene: TRBJ2-3
CDR3 length: 13
V gene: TRBV28
CDR3 protein: CASSDPRADTQYF

J gene: TRBJ2-3
CDR3 length: 14
V gene: TRBV20-1
CDR3 protein: CSAAPGLASDTQYF

J gene: TRBJ2-7
CDR3 length: 15
V gene: TRBV15
CDR3 protein: CATSKRTSTPYEQYF

J gene: TRBJ1-4
CDR3 length: 14
V gene: TRBV7-9
CDR3 protein: CASSQGLAEEKLFF

J gene: TRBJ1-6
CDR3 length: 13
V gene: TRBV28
CDR3 protein: CASSLKRTSPLHF

J gene: TRBJ2-4
CDR3 length: 20
V gene: TRBV7-2
CDR3 protein: CASSLIYESGRVLAKNIQYF

J gene: TRBJ1-4
CDR3 length: 16
V gene: TRBV27
CDR3 protein: CASSKYDSWAPEKLFF

J gene: TRBJ2-2
CDR3 length: 12
V gene: TRBV20-1
CDR3 protein: CSAHVGARELFF

J gene: TRBJ1-5
CDR3 length: 14
V gene: TRBV6-1
CDR3 protein: CASSYRGWDQPQHF

J gene: TRBJ1-2
CDR3 length: 13
V gene: TRBV6-1
CDR3 protein: CATSPPPNYGYTF

J gene: TRBJ2-3
CDR3 length: 17
V gene: TRBV13
CDR3 protein: CASSAMGLAEPTDTQYF

J gene: TRBJ1-1
CDR3 length: 15
V gene: TRBV19
CDR3 protein: CASSFRTGGFTEAFF

J gene: TRBJ1-5
CDR3 length: 14
V gene: TRBV2
CDR3 protein: CASSGQGSNQPQHF

J gene: TRBJ2-1
CDR3 length: 17
V gene: TRBV9
CDR3 protein: CASSALAGGSGYNEQFF

J gene: TRBJ2-7
CDR3 length: 15
V gene: TRBV28
CDR3 protein: CASRTPGLAAREQYF